Below, 10 T cell receptor beta chains from the same sample are listed, as sequenced in a study of control samples from healthy donors and cancer patients (dated by TCRdb to 2020 to 2022). The library came from the immunoSEQ multiplex PCR assay. TCRdb's version of the immuneACCESS table is confined to in-frame rearrangements and falls short of the full clone set. An unresolved V gene accounts for under half of the shortfall where checked; the remainder is of unknown origin. The table for this sample lists 130,000 or so clones; about 90% of them were counted only once. Approximately 6.8% of the sample rests with the top ten. The specimen sequenced was blood. These receptors all come from a man aged 18-30 years in good health.

This chain links TRBV11-3 with TRBJ1-6; 8 bases are a match to TRBD1. This CDR3 has 20 residues. J lost 0 bases, V lost 2 bases, and 12 bases had no gene match. Germline CDR1 and CDR2: SGHNT and YENEEA. The CDR3 reads CASSLPPYRGEGSYNSPLHF. In DNA, the CDR3 is TGTGCCAGCAGCTTACCCCCCTACAGGGGGGAGGGCTCCTATAATTCACCCCTCCACTTT.

V usage is TRBV6-5 and J usage is TRBJ1-3; 8 bases fit TRBD1. CDR1 and CDR2 from the germline V gene are MNHEY and SVGAGI. V was pared by 7 bases and J by 3 bases, with 5 bases of the junction left unmatched. The CDR3 length is 14 residues. The CDR3 nucleotides read TGTGCCAGCACCTGGACAGGGATTGGAAACACCATATATTTT. It specifies CASTWTGIGNTIYF.

The rearrangement uses TRBV7-9 and TRBJ2-7; 15 bases line up with TRBD2. This CDR3 is 15 amino acids long. V gave up 3 bases and J gave up 7 bases; unmatched junction bases: 4. Per the germline V gene, CDR1 is SEHNR and CDR2 is FQNEAQ (reference sequence). The CDR3 sequence is CASSFLGLAGGEQYF. CDR3 nucleotides: TGTGCCAGCAGCTTCCTGGGACTAGCGGGGGGTGAGCAGTACTTC.

This chain joins TRBV6-5 and TRBJ1-6, with D tentatively TRBD1 (6 bases). V was shortened by 7 bases and J by 0 bases, with 10 bases between the two germline ends. The CDR3 contains 15 residues. Germline values: CDR1 MNHEY, CDR2 SVGAGI. This chain's CDR3 is CASIGGDSYNSPLHF. The DNA of the CDR3 is TGTGCCAGCATAGGGGGGGACTCCTATAATTCACCCCTCCACTTT.

The J gene is TRBJ1-4, the V gene TRBV15; no clear D. Germline lookup yields CDR1 LNHNV and CDR2 YYDKDF (reference sequence). Trimming removed 6 bases from V and 4 bases from J, with 15 bases in between. The CDR3 has 15 residues. The CDR3 reads CATRVRGLGNEKLFF. Here the CDR3 DNA reads TGTGCCACCAGGGTCCGGGGTTTAGGTAATGAAAAACTGTTTTTT.

The rearrangement links TRBV18 to TRBJ1-6; D is uncertain. Trimming left V 2 bases short and J 5 bases short, with 4 bases between. The germline gives CDR1 KGHSH, CDR2 LQKENI. The CDR3 loop spans 13 amino acids. The CDR3 spells CASSPGHNSPLHF. The CDR3 nucleotides read TGTGCCAGCTCACCAGGCCATAATTCACCCCTCCACTTT.

The chain uses TRBV4-3 and TRBJ2-3, with D possibly TRBD1 on 5 matching bases. The V gene's germline CDR1 is LGHNA and CDR2 YSLEER. This CDR3 spans 18 amino acids. V gave up 1 base and J gave up 5 bases, with 22 bases separating them. CDR3 in amino acids: CASSQGVGKGISGDTQYF. DNA for the CDR3: TGCGCCAGCAGCCAAGGGGTCGGCAAGGGGATTTCGGGAGATACGCAGTATTTT.

The chain recombines TRBV4-3 with TRBJ2-2; 10 positions match TRBD1. This CDR3 comprises 16 residues. V trimming: 4 bases; J trimming: 6 bases; junction bases outside the gene matches: 8. Germline assignment: CDR1 LGHNA and CDR2 YSLEER. The CDR3 region is CASSRKGQGNPGELFF. CDR3 nucleotides: TGCGCCAGCAGCCGAAAGGGACAGGGGAATCCCGGGGAGCTGTTTTTT.

The chain combines TRBV5-1 with TRBJ1-1; 7 nucleotides line up with TRBD1. J was trimmed by 0 bases and V by 4 bases; bases with no gene match: 6. CDR3 length: 15 amino acids. Looked up from germline, CDR1 is SGHRS and CDR2 is YFSETQ. The CDR3 loop is CASSRIQGMNTEAFF. CDR3 DNA sequence: TGCGCCAGCAGCCGAATACAGGGGATGAACACTGAAGCTTTCTTT.

The chain couples TRBV7-9 to TRBJ1-5, with D uncertain. The CDR3 is 13 amino acids. Germline CDR1 reads SEHNR; CDR2 reads FQNEAQ (reference sequence). The V end lost 3 bases, the J end lost 1 base, and 4 bases lay between the germline ends. CDR3 sequence reads: CASSLFSNQPQHF. The CDR3 DNA follows: TGTGCCAGCAGCTTGTTCAGCAATCAGCCCCAGCATTTT.